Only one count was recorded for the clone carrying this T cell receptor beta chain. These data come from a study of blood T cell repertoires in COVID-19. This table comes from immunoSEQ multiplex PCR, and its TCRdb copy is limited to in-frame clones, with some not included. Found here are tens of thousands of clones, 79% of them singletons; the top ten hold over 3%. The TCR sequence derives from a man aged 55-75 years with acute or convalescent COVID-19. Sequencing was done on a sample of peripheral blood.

The CDR3 DNA is TGTGCCAGCAAAACTTACCGGGACAGGGATGAAAAACTGTTTTTT. It codes for CASKTYRDRDEKLFF. The rearrangement uses TRBV27 and TRBJ1-4; TRBD1 matches at 9 bases. From germline, CDR1 is MNHEY and CDR2 SMNVEV (reference sequence). CDR3 size: 15 residues. The V segment lost 7 bases and the J segment 6 bases; nucleotides outside the gene matches: 9.